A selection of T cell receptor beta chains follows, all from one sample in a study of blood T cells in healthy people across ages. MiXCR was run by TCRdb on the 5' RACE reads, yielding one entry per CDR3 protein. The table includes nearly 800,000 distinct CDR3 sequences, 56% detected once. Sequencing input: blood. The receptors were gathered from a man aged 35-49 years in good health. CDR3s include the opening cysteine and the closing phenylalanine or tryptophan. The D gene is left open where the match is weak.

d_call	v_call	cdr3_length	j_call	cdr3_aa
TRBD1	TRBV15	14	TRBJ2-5	CATSRDRGPGEQYF
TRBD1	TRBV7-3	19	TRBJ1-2	CASSLRARGRQGRDYGYTF
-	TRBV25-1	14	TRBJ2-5	CASSAREVLETQYF
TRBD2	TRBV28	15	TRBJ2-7	CASSLGLAVNYEQYF
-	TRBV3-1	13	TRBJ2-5	CASSQARYGGQYF
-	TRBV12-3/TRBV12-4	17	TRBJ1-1	CASSSPGSSPMNTEAFF
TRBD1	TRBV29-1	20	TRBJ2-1	CSVESGTGIIHDSSYNEQFF
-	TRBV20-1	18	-	CSARVGWGDNSLRETQYF
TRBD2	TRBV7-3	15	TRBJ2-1	CASSVTSGGADEQFF
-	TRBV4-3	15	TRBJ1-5	CASSQDPVSNQPQHF
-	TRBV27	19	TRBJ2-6	CASTPRRDSVLSGANVLTF
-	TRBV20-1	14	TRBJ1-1	CSARVLGLNTEAFF
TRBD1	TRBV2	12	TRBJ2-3	CASSGTGDFRYF
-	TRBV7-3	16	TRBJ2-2	CANSLSGAANTGELFF
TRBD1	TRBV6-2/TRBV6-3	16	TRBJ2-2	CASSSGTGGGTGELFF
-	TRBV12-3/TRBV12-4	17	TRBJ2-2	CASSLGGDKTNTGELFF
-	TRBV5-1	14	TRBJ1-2	CASSPLQAGSGYTF
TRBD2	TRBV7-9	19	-	CASSFSLAGVLQAGETQYF
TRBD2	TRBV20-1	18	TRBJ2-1	CSARDPSAGGLRRNEQFF
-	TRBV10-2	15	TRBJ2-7	CASSERRTWPYEQYF
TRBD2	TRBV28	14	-	CASSLAGARNEQYF
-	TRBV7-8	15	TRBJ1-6	CASSLSAVNNSPLHF
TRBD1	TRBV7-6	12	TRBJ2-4	CASEDRGGIQYF
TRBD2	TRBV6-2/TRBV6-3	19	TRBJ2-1	CASSYPGTSGRVDDNEQFF
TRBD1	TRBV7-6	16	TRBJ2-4	CASSSSRGDRGDIQYF
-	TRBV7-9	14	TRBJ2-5	CASSSEGQQETQYF
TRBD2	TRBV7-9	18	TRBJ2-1	CASSPPHAGTSGSNEQFF
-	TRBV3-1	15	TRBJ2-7	CASSQGAESSYEQYF
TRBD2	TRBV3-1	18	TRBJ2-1	CASSQGPSGSTPNNEQFF
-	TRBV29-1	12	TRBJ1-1	CSVELLGTEAFF
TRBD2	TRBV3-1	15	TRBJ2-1	CASSQPGLAGGWVFF
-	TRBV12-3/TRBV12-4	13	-	CASSLRQGTEQYF
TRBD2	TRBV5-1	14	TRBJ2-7	CASSLGTSADEQYF
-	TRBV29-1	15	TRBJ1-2	CSVVVVQGERDGYTF
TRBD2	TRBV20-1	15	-	CSAGDRAGVGYEQYF
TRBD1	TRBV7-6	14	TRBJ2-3	CASSRDRAPDTQYF
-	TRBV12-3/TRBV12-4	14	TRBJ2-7	CASSPPGPLYEQYF
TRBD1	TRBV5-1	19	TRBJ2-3	CASRVSPRAGGVSTDTQYF
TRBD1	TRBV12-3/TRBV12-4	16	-	CASSLVGQHYYNEQYF
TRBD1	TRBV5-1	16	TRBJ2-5	CASSSSYRGNQETQYF